The clone carrying this T cell receptor beta chain turned up a few times. As for treatment: 15 Gy SBRT to primary tumor, nephrectomy 4 weeks later. The tumor was a clear cell renal cell carcinoma. Generated by immunoSEQ multiplex PCR, the TCRdb table keeps only in-frame clones and is missing some. The sample consists of roughly 23,000 clones, 40% to 55% of them appearing once. The data derive from a study of radiation and T cells in renal cell carcinoma. There are 19 residues in the CDR3. Trimming left V 0 bases short and J 0 bases short, with 15 bases between. Looked up from germline, CDR1 is LGHNA and CDR2 is YSLEER.

The V and J genes are TRBV4-3 and TRBJ1-6, with D unclear. This TCR was sampled from a woman between 45 and 60 years old with renal cell carcinoma. The source material was tumor tissue, sampled from a patient whose treatment included radiotherapy and nephrectomy. CDR3 DNA sequence: TGCGCCAGCAGCCAAGATCGGGTATCGGCTGCCTCCTATAATTCACCCCTCCACTTT. As protein: CASSQDRVSAASYNSPLHF.